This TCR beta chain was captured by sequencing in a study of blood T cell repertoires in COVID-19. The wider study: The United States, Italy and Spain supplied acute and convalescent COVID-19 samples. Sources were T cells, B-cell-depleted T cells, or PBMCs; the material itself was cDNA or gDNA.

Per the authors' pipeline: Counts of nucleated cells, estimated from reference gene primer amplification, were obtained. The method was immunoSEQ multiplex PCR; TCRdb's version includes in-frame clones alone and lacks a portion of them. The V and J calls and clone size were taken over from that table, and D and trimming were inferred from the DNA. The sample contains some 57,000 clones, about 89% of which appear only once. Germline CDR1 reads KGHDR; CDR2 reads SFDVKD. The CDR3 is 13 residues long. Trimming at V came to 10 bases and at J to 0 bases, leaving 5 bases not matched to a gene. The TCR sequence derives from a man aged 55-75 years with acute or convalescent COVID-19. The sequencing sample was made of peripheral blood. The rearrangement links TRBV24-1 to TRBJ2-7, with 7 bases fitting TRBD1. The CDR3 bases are TGTGCCACTTTACAGGGGAGCTCCTACGAGCAGTACTTC. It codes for CATLQGSSYEQYF.